Sequencing of this T cell receptor beta chain was carried out in a study of OX40 agonist ivuxolimab in advanced cancers. Notes on the research overall: Ivuxolimab was an agonistic, fully human IgG2 monoclonal antibody directed against OX40 (CD134), a costimulatory receptor. Intravenous ivuxolimab was administered to patients every 2 weeks at six dose levels: 0.01, 0.1, 0.3, 1.5, 3 and 10 mg/kg. Among the roughly 50 dose-escalation patients, approximately 20 had hepatocellular carcinoma, 15 or so melanoma, 9 renal cell carcinoma and 9 head and neck cancer. A male proportion of under 85% and a mean age of 60 years, ranging from about 20 to 85, were recorded for the dose-escalation cohort. Prior anti-PD-1, anti-PD-L1 or anti-CTLA-4 therapy was permitted, and checkpoint inhibitors had been received by 30% to 40% of dose-escalation patients. Three dose-escalation patients achieved partial responses, one with hepatocellular carcinoma and two with cutaneous melanoma. Peripheral TCRbeta sequencing aimed to test whether ivuxolimab altered TCR sequence diversity and caused clonal T-cell expansion. The paper describes the monotherapy dose-escalation part (N ≈ 49 patients) of the phase I trial of ivuxolimab. Paper-wide results and their limitations: The antigen specificity of the clonally expanded peripheral T cells was not determined. In partial responders in the 0.1-3.0 mg/kg groups, normalized peripheral clonal expansion was found to be among the lowest, especially among CD8+ T cells. Low levels of normalized T-cell clonal expansion were also seen in some nonresponding patients. Clonal expansion of both CD4+ and CD8+ blood T cells was observed from baseline to week 6 at doses 0.1 to 3.0 mg/kg. On average, CD8+ T cells showed more expanded clones than CD4+ T cells after ivuxolimab.

For CDR1 and CDR2, the germline V gene lists SQVTM and ANQGSEA. The CDR3, from cysteine to phenylalanine, totals 13 residues. Only the CDR3 portion is preserved as DNA: 39 bases, with reading frame beginning at the first base. After removal of 7 bases from V and 2 bases from J, the junction retains 4 bases not matched to a gene. Genomic DNA was extracted from sorted cells for sequencing of the TCRbeta CDR3 region. The immunoSEQ Assay was used for sequencing of TCRbeta CDR3 regions. TCRdb holds this immuneACCESS table with in-frame rearrangements only. Some clones are missing; in checked studies, unresolved V genes explain under half, and the rest has no known cause. This sample is represented by more than 40,000 clones; 88% of them were singletons. The ten top clones hold roughly 8.1% of the sample. Concerning this clone itself: Its antigen is still unknown. The record has no base qualities; no much larger clone is one base away.

The trial excluded patients who had a history of autoimmune disease or who were on systemic immunosuppression. Peripheral blood for TCR sequencing was collected from all dose cohorts at baseline, on cycle 4 day 1, and on cycle 7 day 1. The samples were taken from a phase I, first-in-human, multicenter, open-label dose-escalation trial of ivuxolimab. Adults with locally advanced or metastatic melanoma, renal cell, hepatocellular, or head and neck squamous cell carcinoma were enrolled in the trial. Before TCR sequencing, CD4+ T cells and CD8+ T cells were sorted from peripheral blood as separate populations.

This TCR was recovered from an adult with an advanced solid tumor such as melanoma, head and neck, liver or kidney cancer. The sequencing used CD4+ or CD8+ T cells sorted from blood, collected in a trial of the OX40 agonist ivuxolimab. The V gene is TRBV29-1 and the J gene is TRBJ1-2; 10 of the junction bases match TRBD1. The nucleotide sequence is TGCAGCGGGGGACAGGGGCTAAACTATGGCTACACCTTC. This codes for CSGGQGLNYGYTF. When the CDR3 is completed using the reference TRBV29-1 and TRBJ1-2 genes on either side, the full variable domain is SAVISQKPSRDICQRGTSLTIQCQVDSQVTMMFWYRQQPGQSLTLIATANQGSEATYESGFVIDKFPISRPNLTFSTLTVSNMSPEDSSIYLCSGGQGLNYGYTFGSGTRLTVV.